The 21 T cell receptor beta chains in this list originate from one sample, sequenced in a study of blood T cell repertoires in COVID-19. Using immunoSEQ multiplex PCR, the repertoire was profiled, and TCRdb retains in-frame clones only, with some absent. The table records under 200,000 clones, approximately 86% of them present only once. The sequencing sample was made of peripheral blood. Receptors originate from a woman at least 80 years old in a cohort sampled during active or convalescent COVID-19.

The rearrangement uses TRBV10-1 and TRBJ2-1; D call uncertain. Trimming stripped 6 bases from V and 2 bases from J, with 14 bases between. Germline lookup yields CDR1 WNHNN and CDR2 SYGVQD (reference sequence). The CDR3 runs 15 residues. CDR3 region: CASSQGRKTYNEQFF. DNA of the CDR3: TGCGCCAGCAGCCAAGGCAGGAAGACCTACAATGAGCAGTTCTTC.

The chain employs TRBV6-6 and TRBJ2-2; D not certain. This CDR3 comprises 13 residues. Germline values: CDR1 MNHNY, CDR2 SVGAGI (reference sequence). The V gene lost 11 bases and the J gene lost 1 base, with 11 bases spanning the gap. The CDR3 DNA reads as TGTGCCGGTGGTCGGAGGAACACCGGGGAGCTGTTTTTT. Its protein product is CAGGRRNTGELFF.

This rearrangement joins TRBV9 to TRBJ2-3; 10 nucleotides line up with TRBD1. V shed 0 bases, J shed 0 bases, and the junction held 4 bases outside the gene matches. The CDR3 runs 17 residues. Germline V CDR1 and CDR2: SGDLS, YYNGEE. The CDR3 bases are TGTGCCAGCAGCGTAGAGGGACAGGGGTTAAGCACAGATACGCAGTATTTT. Translation gives CASSVEGQGLSTDTQYF. Variable domain in full (rest from reference TRBV9 and TRBJ2-3): DSGVTQTPKHLITATGQRVTLRCSPRSGDLSVYWYQQSLDQGLQFLIQYYNGEERAKGNILERFSAQQFPDLHSELNLSSLELGDSALYFCASSVEGQGLSTDTQYFGPGTRLTVL.

The rearrangement links TRBV7-2 to TRBJ1-2; D possibly corresponds to TRBD1 (5 bases). Germline assignment: CDR1 SGHTA and CDR2 FQGNSA. The V end lost 1 base, the J end lost 5 bases, and 14 bases lay between the germline ends. CDR3 length: 15 residues. The CDR3 loop reads CASSLDGLGGYGYTF. For the CDR3, the DNA is TGTGCCAGCAGCTTAGATGGGTTGGGGGGGTATGGCTACACCTTC.

This chain connects TRBV11-2 to TRBJ1-2; D may be TRBD1 (6 bases). Germline V lookup: CDR1 SGHAT, CDR2 FQNNGV. Trimming left V 0 bases short and J 5 bases short, with 19 bases between. The CDR3 sequence is 17 residues long. Here the CDR3 DNA reads TGTGCCAGCAGCTTAGACGAGACAAGGGGGTTTCGGTATGGCTACACCTTC. It is translated as CASSLDETRGFRYGYTF.

The J gene is TRBJ2-6, the V gene TRBV5-4; maybe TRBD2 (6 bases). V lost 4 bases, J lost 0 bases, and 14 bases lay in between. This CDR3 is 17 amino acids long. The germline gives CDR1 SGHNT, CDR2 YYREEE (reference sequence). DNA of the CDR3: TGTGCCAGCAGCCCAAAGACTAGGTCCTCTGGGGCCAACGTCCTGACTTTC. Protein: CASSPKTRSSGANVLTF.

J is TRBJ1-1 and V is TRBV5-1, with TRBD1 as a possible D gene (6 bases). CDR1 is SGHRS and CDR2 is YFSETQ in the germline V gene. The CDR3 is 13 amino acids. The V end was cut by 7 bases, the J end by 1 base, with 11 bases between. CDR3 protein: CASGGGGNTEAFF. The CDR3 nucleotides are TGCGCCAGCGGGGGCGGAGGGAACACTGAAGCTTTCTTT.

This chain uses TRBV9 with TRBJ2-1; 9 bases align to TRBD2. After removal of 4 bases from V and 8 bases from J, the junction contained 10 bases not matched to a gene. This CDR3 contains 15 residues. Germline CDR1 reads SGDLS; CDR2 reads YYNGEE. This CDR3 is CASSLGGAGGDEQFF. The CDR3 DNA follows: TGTGCCAGCAGCCTCGGGGGAGCGGGGGGCGATGAGCAGTTCTTC.

V is TRBV7-9 and J is TRBJ2-3, with 10 bases matching TRBD1. This CDR3 has 13 residues. V dropped 8 bases and J dropped 4; count of bases not matched to a gene: 3. Germline V lookup: CDR1 SEHNR, CDR2 FQNEAQ (reference sequence). CDR3 protein: CASRDRGSDTQYF. In nucleotides, the CDR3 is TGTGCCAGCCGGGACAGGGGATCAGATACGCAGTATTTT.

The chain links TRBV28 to TRBJ1-4; a weak D match, TRBD1 (5 bases). The CDR3 has 15 residues. Germline CDR1 reads MDHEN; CDR2 reads SYDVKM. Trimming cost V 6 bases and J 2 bases, with 13 bases left between them. DNA for the CDR3: TGTGCCAGCAGCAACCCCGGGGGGACTAATGAAAAACTGTTTTTT. This translates into CASSNPGGTNEKLFF.

The CDR3 sequence is CASSPITGGSYNEQFF. DNA of the CDR3: TGTGCCAGCTCACCCATAACAGGGGGCTCCTACAATGAGCAGTTCTTC. The chain links TRBV18 to TRBJ2-1; 8 nucleotides agree with TRBD1. With V trimmed by 3 bases and J by 0 bases, 4 bases remained unmatched. There are 16 residues in the CDR3. CDR1 and CDR2 (germline): KGHSH, LQKENI.

The chain employs TRBV9 and TRBJ2-5; weak D call: TRBD1 (6 bases). V lost 0 bases and J lost 5, with 14 bases in between. Germline V lookup: CDR1 SGDLS, CDR2 YYNGEE. The CDR3 loop spans 15 amino acids. CDR3 residues: CASSVAAGAGETQYF. Here the CDR3 DNA reads TGTGCCAGCAGCGTAGCCGCAGGGGCTGGGGAGACCCAGTACTTC.

The V gene is TRBV28, the J gene TRBJ1-2; 7 bases match TRBD1. V shed 5 bases, J shed 7 bases, and the junction held 10 bases outside the gene matches. The CDR3 has 14 amino acids. Germline-derived CDR1 and CDR2 are MDHEN and SYDVKM. The CDR3 sequence is CASSLPGQEPGYTF. DNA for the CDR3: TGTGCCAGCAGTCTTCCAGGACAGGAGCCTGGCTACACCTTC.

The table lists this clone with a few counts. The rearrangement uses TRBV18 and TRBJ1-1; D gene ambiguous. The CDR3 length is 14 residues. Trimming took off 2 bases at V and 1 base at J, with 8 bases between the two ends. CDR1 and CDR2 from the germline V gene are KGHSH and LQKENI. CDR3 loop: CASSPSTQNTEAFF. The CDR3 DNA follows: TGTGCCAGCTCACCAAGCACTCAGAACACTGAAGCTTTCTTT.

V gene TRBV11-2 combines with J gene TRBJ2-2, with no clear D. Trimming took 3 bases from V and 4 from J, leaving 12 bases between them. The CDR3 consists of 15 residues. In germline, CDR1 is SGHAT, CDR2 FQNNGV. CDR3 sequence (DNA): TGTGCCAGCAGCTTTTTACGTTCAGGCACCGGGGAGCTGTTTTTT. Translating it yields CASSFLRSGTGELFF.

This clone was counted a single time. Other DNA sequences in the sample encode the same CDR3. This chain connects TRBV12-3 or TRBV12-4 to TRBJ2-3; D ambiguous. V dropped 4 bases and J dropped 1 base, with 6 bases sitting between them. There are 13 residues in the CDR3. The CDR3, as DNA: TGTGCCAGCAGTTCGGGTGGCACAGATACGCAGTATTTT. Protein product: CASSSGGTDTQYF.

This chain links TRBV4-1 with TRBJ1-1; TRBD1 might be the D (6 bases). Germline loops: CDR1 MGHRA, CDR2 YSYEKL. V lost 0 bases and J 1 base, leaving 18 bases between the germline ends. CDR3 size: 18 residues. Here the CDR3 DNA reads TGCGCCAGCAGCCAAGATACATCAGGGGTCGGATGGAACACTGAAGCTTTCTTT. Translating gives CASSQDTSGVGWNTEAFF.

This CDR3 reads CASQAGTGVKPQHF. The CDR3 coding sequence is TGTGCCAGTCAAGCCGGGACAGGGGTTAAGCCCCAGCATTTT. V gene TRBV28 combines with J gene TRBJ1-5, with 10 bases fitting TRBD1. Trimming at V came to 9 bases and at J to 8 bases, leaving 10 bases not matched to a gene. The CDR3 sequence is 14 residues long. The germline gives CDR1 MDHEN, CDR2 SYDVKM.

This chain connects TRBV29-1 to TRBJ2-5; 9 nucleotides line up with TRBD1. The germline V gene has CDR1 SQVTM and CDR2 ANQGSEA. Trimming removed 7 bases from V and 2 bases from J; junction bases left unmatched: 5. CDR3 length equals 13 residues. CDR3 sequence: CSADRGVQETQYF. CDR3 DNA sequence: TGCAGCGCCGACAGGGGGGTTCAAGAGACCCAGTACTTC.

This rearrangement joins TRBV19 to TRBJ2-1, with D possibly matching TRBD2 (6 bases). The CDR3 has 15 residues. Germline values: CDR1 LNHDA, CDR2 SQIVND (reference sequence). V shed 2 bases and J shed 7 bases, with 15 bases lying between them. The CDR3 DNA reads as TGTGCCAGTAGTATAAGCACGGGACTTTATAATGAGCAGTTCTTC. Its protein product is CASSISTGLYNEQFF.

This clone was found once. The chain recombines TRBV30 with TRBJ1-5; a weak D match, TRBD1 (5 bases). The length of the CDR3 is 14 residues. With 2 bases removed from V and 5 bases from J, the gap between germline ends came to 13 bases. The V gene's germline CDR1 is GTSNPN and CDR2 SVGIG (reference sequence). CDR3 amino acids: CAWSLDAGHQPQHF. CDR3 DNA sequence: TGTGCCTGGAGTTTGGACGCAGGGCATCAGCCCCAGCATTTT.